The TCR beta chain described here comes from a study of cytomegalovirus exposure and HLA in healthy donors. Notes on the study in general: Among the CMV-associated chains, a few were confirmed in vitro as specific for CMV antigens. Using the classifier, cytomegalovirus status was reportedly diagnosed with high specificity and sensitivity. In a later analysis, compared with equally common non-associated chains, HLA-associated beta chains were more expanded.

Nominal health characterized the donors when sampled, though unrecorded immune exposures were likely. In the PCR, 60 Vbeta and 13 Jbeta primers were used. Libraries were prepared by immunoSEQ multiplex PCR; TCRdb keeps only in-frame clonotypes and omits some of them. The sample holds some 100,000 clones; about 75% are singletons and the top ten take 12% to 15%. V was pared by 5 bases and J by 6 bases, with 14 bases between. The CDR3 loop spans 14 amino acids. The V gene's germline CDR1 is SEHNR and CDR2 FQNEAQ (reference sequence). On this clone: Antigen unknown.

The V gene is TRBV7-9, the J gene TRBJ2-1; D is possibly TRBD2 (5 bases). The origin of this receptor is a male donor in good health and CMV-seropositive. Sequencing was done on a sample of PBMCs. This chain's CDR3 is CASSLTRDSNEQFF. The DNA of the CDR3 is TGTGCCAGCAGCCTTACTAGAGACTCCAATGAGCAGTTCTTC.